The 19 T cell receptor beta chains below all came from one sample that was sequenced in a study of CD8+CD57+ T cells in acquired aplastic anemia. Patients chosen for sequencing had shown CD8+CD57+ cell expansion by flow cytometry. Profiling that covered TCR beta VDJ and CDR3 relied on genomic DNA as its template. Via MiXCR, TCRdb re-called the reads, giving one row per CDR3 protein. Of roughly 250,000 distinct CDR3 sequences in the sample, around half were seen once. Sequenced sample: sorted CD4+, CD8+, or CD8+CD57+ T cells (not recorded which) from PBMCs. These receptors came from a human donor with aplastic anemia.

This chain joins TRBV9 and TRBJ2-3, with D possibly matching TRBD1 (5 bases). CDR3 length: 13 amino acids. Germline V lookup: CDR1 SGDLS, CDR2 YYNGEE. Trimming cost V 4 bases and J 5 bases, with 11 bases left between them. The CDR3 DNA sequence: TGTGCCAGCAGCCCCCGACAGTTAGATACGCAGTATTTT. It codes for CASSPRQLDTQYF.

This clonotype was detected ten times or more. The chain is built from TRBV11-2 and TRBJ1-2, with D possibly TRBD1 on 5 matching bases. V dropped 5 bases and J dropped 6 bases, with 13 bases sitting between them. This CDR3 is built from 13 residues. The V gene's germline CDR1 is SGHAT and CDR2 FQNNGV. The CDR3 DNA reads TGTGCCAGCAGCCCTGGGAGAGGGGATGGCTACACCTTC. Encoded protein: CASSPGRGDGYTF.

This chain joins TRBV4-2 and TRBJ2-5; D remains unclear. The germline gives CDR1 LGHNA, CDR2 YNFKEQ. The CDR3 length is 14 residues. V dropped 4 bases and J dropped 6 bases, with 15 bases sitting between them. The CDR3 is CASSPRTAQKTQYF. The CDR3 DNA reads TGTGCCAGCAGCCCCCGAACCGCGCAAAAGACCCAGTACTTC.

This clonotype came up many times. The rearrangement uses TRBV7-8 and TRBJ1-2; D call uncertain. The CDR3 runs 13 residues. Trimming cost V 4 bases and J 3 bases, with 9 bases left between them. The germline CDR1 and CDR2 sequences are SGHVS and FQNEAQ. CDR3 DNA sequence: TGTGCCAGCAGCTCCCTGCAGCACTATGGCTACACCTTC. This encodes CASSSLQHYGYTF.

This clonotype came up a few times. A read error is possible here, since a much larger clone lies one base away. The V call is TRBV19, the J call TRBJ2-2; TRBD2 aligns across 15 bases. The CDR3 runs to 18 residues. From germline, CDR1 is LNHDA and CDR2 SQIVND (reference sequence). V trimming: 9 bases; J trimming: 4 bases; junction bases outside the gene matches: 12. The CDR3 sequence: CASSTPVGLAGGTGELFF. CDR3 nucleotides: TGTGCCAGCAGCACTCCCGTGGGACTAGCGGGAGGCACCGGGGAGCTGTTTTTT.

This clonotype was counted many times. The chain links TRBV4-2 to TRBJ1-1; D is ambiguous. This CDR3 has 14 residues. Germline V lookup: CDR1 LGHNA, CDR2 YNFKEQ. Trimming took off 5 bases at V and 2 bases at J, with 12 bases between the two ends. The DNA of the CDR3 is TGTGCCAGCAGCATACCAACCCCAAACACTGAAGCTTTCTTT. It is translated as CASSIPTPNTEAFF.

This clonotype came up many times. The chain uses TRBV9 and TRBJ1-1; perhaps TRBD1 as D (6 bases). The CDR3 is made up of 15 amino acids. Per the germline V gene, CDR1 is SGDLS and CDR2 is YYNGEE. V lost 4 bases to trimming and J lost 10 bases, with 23 bases between them. The CDR3 spells CASSPRADSLSGAFF. The CDR3, as DNA: TGTGCCAGCAGCCCGAGAGCGGACAGCCTCTCAGGAGCTTTCTTT.

As to this clonotype: The missing conserved phenylalanine or tryptophan at the end of this CDR3 makes a read error likely. Because the CDR3's place on the DNA is in doubt, the DNA is left out and the CDR3 is given as listed by TCRdb. CDR3 residues: CASSFDYR. The chain carries TRBV9 and TRBJ2-7; the table gives TRBD1 as D, unverified against the DNA. From germline, CDR1 is SGDLS and CDR2 YYNGEE. The CDR3 region is 8 residues in length, termini included.

V usage is TRBV20-1 and J usage is TRBJ2-5, with D perhaps TRBD2 (5 bases). The CDR3 contains 16 residues. Trimming took off 0 bases at V and 5 bases at J, with 19 bases between the two ends. In germline, CDR1 is DFQATT, CDR2 SNEGSKA (reference sequence). CDR3 amino acids: CSARDDTGSWRETQYF. The CDR3 nucleotides read TGCAGTGCTAGAGATGATACGGGATCTTGGCGCGAGACCCAGTACTTC.

The J gene is TRBJ2-1, the V gene TRBV19, with 14 bases that match TRBD2. Germline CDR1 reads LNHDA; CDR2 reads SQIVND (reference sequence). Trimming removed 6 bases from V and 5 bases from J; junction bases left unmatched: 3. This CDR3 has 15 amino acids. Here the CDR3 DNA reads TGTGCCAGTAGACGACTAGCGGGAGGGGACAATGAGCAGTTCTTC. Amino acids: CASRRLAGGDNEQFF.

This chain joins TRBV25-1 and TRBJ1-1; no reliable D call. Trimming took 1 base from V and 5 from J, leaving 14 bases between them. The CDR3 runs 15 residues. Germline CDR1 reads MGHDK; CDR2 reads SYGVNS. This CDR3 is CASSESNPWGTEAFF. The CDR3 DNA reads as TGTGCCAGCAGTGAATCCAACCCGTGGGGAACTGAAGCTTTCTTT. The entire variable domain, with the rest obtained from reference TRBV25-1 and TRBJ1-1, is as follows: EADIYQTPRYLVIGTGKKITLECSQTMGHDKMYWYQQDPGMELHLIHYSYGVNSTEKGDLSSESTVSRIRTEHFPLTLESARPSHTSQYLCASSESNPWGTEAFFGQGTRLTVV.

This clonotype was observed at least ten times. The CDR3 DNA reads as TGTGCCAGCAGCTTGGTACAGGGTGCGGCCGAGCAGTACTTC. Translation gives CASSLVQGAAEQYF. The genes are TRBV5-6 and TRBJ2-7, with TRBD1 as a possible D gene (6 bases). Per the germline V gene, CDR1 is SGHDT and CDR2 is YYEEEE. The CDR3 runs to 14 residues. V was cut by 0 bases and J by 6 bases, with 13 bases left in between.

The chain uses TRBV9 and TRBJ1-1, with a tentative D call TRBD1 (6 bases). Germline V gene data show CDR1 as SGDLS and CDR2 as YYNGEE. The CDR3 totals 12 residues. The ends were cut back, 4 bases at V and 8 bases at J, with 12 bases in the middle. The CDR3 spells CASSTSGTEAFF. The DNA for the CDR3 is TGTGCCAGCAGCACATCCGGGACAGAAGCTTTCTTT.

This rearrangement joins TRBV15 to TRBJ2-1; no clear D. Germline CDR1 LNHNV, CDR2 YYDKDF (reference sequence). The ends were cut back, 2 bases at V and 10 bases at J, with 18 bases in the middle. This CDR3 is 15 amino acids long. The CDR3 coding sequence is TGTGCCACCAGCAGAACCCCGACCGGCACCAGGGAGCAGTTCTTC. Its protein is CATSRTPTGTREQFF.

This clonotype has ten or more counts. The chain combines TRBV14 with TRBJ2-5; TRBD1 matches 9 bases. The V segment lost 1 base and the J segment 1 base; nucleotides outside the gene matches: 1. CDR3 size: 15 residues. Germline V CDR1 and CDR2: SGHDN, FVKESK. The CDR3 coding sequence is TGTGCCAGCAGCCAAGCGACAGGGGGCCAAGAGACCCAGTACTTC. Translation gives CASSQATGGQETQYF.

The chain carries TRBV15 and TRBJ1-2, with D perhaps TRBD1 (5 bases). Trimming took off 0 bases at V and 4 bases at J, with 9 bases between the two ends. The CDR3 is made up of 14 amino acids. Germline CDR1 reads LNHNV; CDR2 reads YYDKDF (reference sequence). The CDR3 DNA is TGTGCCACCAGCAGAGACAGGGTCGGCTATGGCTACACCTTC. It encodes CATSRDRVGYGYTF.

This clonotype was counted at least ten times. The CDR3 DNA is TGTGCCTGGCGGCCAGGGGGTAACTATGGCTACACCTTC. This sequence encodes CAWRPGGNYGYTF. This chain links TRBV30 with TRBJ1-2, with 7 bases matching TRBD1. Germline CDR1 is GTSNPN and CDR2 is SVGIG (reference sequence). Trimming removed 5 bases from V and 1 base from J; junction bases left unmatched: 4. The CDR3 runs to 13 residues.

The chain couples TRBV25-1 to TRBJ2-3; D is perhaps TRBD2 (6 bases). V was cut by 8 bases and J by 6 bases, with 12 bases left in between. Germline assignment: CDR1 MGHDK and CDR2 SYGVNS. This CDR3 comprises 12 residues. The CDR3 loop reads CASGGDPDTQYF. In DNA form, the CDR3 reads TGTGCCAGCGGAGGGGATCCGGATACGCAGTATTTT.

This clonotype was observed at least ten times. The rearrangement links TRBV29-1 to TRBJ2-1; the match to TRBD1 covers 10 bases. With 5 bases clipped from V and 4 bases from J, the junction kept 2 bases outside the gene matches. Germline assignment: CDR1 SQVTM and CDR2 ANQGSEA. This CDR3 is built from 13 residues. The CDR3 sequence is CSVRTGGYNEQFF. For the CDR3, the DNA is TGCAGCGTTCGGACAGGGGGATACAATGAGCAGTTCTTC.